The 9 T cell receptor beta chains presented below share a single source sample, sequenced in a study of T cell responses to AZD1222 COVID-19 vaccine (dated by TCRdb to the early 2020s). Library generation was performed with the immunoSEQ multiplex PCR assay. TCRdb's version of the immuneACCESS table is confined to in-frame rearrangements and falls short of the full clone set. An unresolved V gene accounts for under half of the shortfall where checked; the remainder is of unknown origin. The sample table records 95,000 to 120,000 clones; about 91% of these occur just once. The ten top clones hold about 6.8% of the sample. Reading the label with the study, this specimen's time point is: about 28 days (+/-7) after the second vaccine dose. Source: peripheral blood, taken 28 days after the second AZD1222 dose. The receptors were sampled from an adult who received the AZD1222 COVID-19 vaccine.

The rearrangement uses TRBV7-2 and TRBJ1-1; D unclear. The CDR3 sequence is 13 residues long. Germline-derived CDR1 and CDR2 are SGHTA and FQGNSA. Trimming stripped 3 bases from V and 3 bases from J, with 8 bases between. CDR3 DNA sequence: TGTGCCAGCAGCTTTGGCCCGGACACTGAAGCTTTCTTT. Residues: CASSFGPDTEAFF. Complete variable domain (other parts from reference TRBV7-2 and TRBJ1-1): GAGVSQSPSNKVTEKGKDVELRCDPISGHTALYWYRQSLGQGLEFLIYFQGNSAPDKSGLPSDRFSAERTGGSVSTLTIQRTQQEDSAVYLCASSFGPDTEAFFGQGTRLTVV.

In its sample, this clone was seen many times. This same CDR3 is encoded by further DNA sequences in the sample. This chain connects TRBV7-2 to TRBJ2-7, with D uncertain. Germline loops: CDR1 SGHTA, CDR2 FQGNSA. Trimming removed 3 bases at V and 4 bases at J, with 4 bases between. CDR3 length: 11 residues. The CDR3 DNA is TGTGCCAGCAGCTTCTTATACGAGCAGTACTTC. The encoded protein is CASSFLYEQYF.

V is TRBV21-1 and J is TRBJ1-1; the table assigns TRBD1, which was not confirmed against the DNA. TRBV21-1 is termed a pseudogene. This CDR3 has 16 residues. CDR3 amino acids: CASSKEGQGMNTEAFF. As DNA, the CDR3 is TGTGCCAGCAGCAAAGAAGGGCAGGGAATGAACACTGAAGCTTTCTTT.

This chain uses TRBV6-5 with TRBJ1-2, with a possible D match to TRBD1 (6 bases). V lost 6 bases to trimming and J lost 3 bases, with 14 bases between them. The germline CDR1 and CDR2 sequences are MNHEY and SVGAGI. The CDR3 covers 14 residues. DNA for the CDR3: TGTGCCAGCAGACACAGGGCAGGGCACTATGGCTACACCTTC. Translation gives CASRHRAGHYGYTF.

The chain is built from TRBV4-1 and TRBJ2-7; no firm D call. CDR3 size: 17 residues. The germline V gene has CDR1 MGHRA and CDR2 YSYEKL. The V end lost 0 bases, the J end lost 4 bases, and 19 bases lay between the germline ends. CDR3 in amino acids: CASSQDFAATLGYEQYF. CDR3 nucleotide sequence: TGCGCCAGCAGCCAAGATTTTGCGGCAACCCTTGGGTACGAGCAGTACTTC.

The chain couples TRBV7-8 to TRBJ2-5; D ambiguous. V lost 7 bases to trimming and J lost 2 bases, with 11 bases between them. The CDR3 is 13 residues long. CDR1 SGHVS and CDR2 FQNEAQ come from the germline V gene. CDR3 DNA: TGTGCCAGCACCCCCGGGCGGCAAGAGACCCAGTACTTC. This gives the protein CASTPGRQETQYF. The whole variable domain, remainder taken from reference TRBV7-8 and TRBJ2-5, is GAGVSQSPRYKVAKRGQDVALRCDPISGHVSLFWYQQALGQGPEFLTYFQNEAQLDKSGLPSDRFFAERPEGSVSTLKIQRTQQEDSAVYLCASTPGRQETQYFGPGTRLLVL.

In nucleotides, the CDR3 is TGCAGCGTCGAACGGCCCACCGAAGAAGGCTACACCTTC. It specifies CSVERPTEEGYTF. The chain joins TRBV29-1 to TRBJ1-2; D gene ambiguous. The CDR3 runs 13 residues. Trimming took off 6 bases at V and 8 bases at J, with 19 bases between the two ends. Germline V gene data show CDR1 as SQVTM and CDR2 as ANQGSEA.

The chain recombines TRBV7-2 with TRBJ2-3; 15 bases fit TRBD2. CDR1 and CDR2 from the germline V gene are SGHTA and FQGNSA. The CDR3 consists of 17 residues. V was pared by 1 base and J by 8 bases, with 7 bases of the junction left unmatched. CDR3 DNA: TGTGCCAGCAGCTTAGGGAACCGGACTAGCGGGGGGGCTACGCAGTATTTT. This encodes CASSLGNRTSGGATQYF.

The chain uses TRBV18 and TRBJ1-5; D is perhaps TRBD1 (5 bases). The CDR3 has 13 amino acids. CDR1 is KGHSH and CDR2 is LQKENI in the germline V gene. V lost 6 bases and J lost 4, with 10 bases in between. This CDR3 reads CASSPGTNQPQHF. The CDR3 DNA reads TGTGCCAGCTCTCCGGGGACTAATCAGCCCCAGCATTTT.